This T cell receptor beta chain came from a study of shared clonotypes between healthy human individuals. On the study more broadly: The people who gave samples were two women and a few men aged 18 to 49. Whole-study findings and limits: Non-shared clonotypes were found to have lower generation probabilities than the clonotypes that were shared by all four of the sorted-subset donors.

Clones were sequenced by immunoSEQ multiplex PCR, and TCRdb holds only the in-frame ones, with some missing. In the table there are millions of clones, approximately 90% of which are singletons. As to this clone: What it binds is not known.

J lost 7 bases, V lost 5 bases, and 8 bases had no gene match. Germline V CDR1 and CDR2: MNHNS, SASEGT. The CDR3 runs to 14 residues. Donors were healthy HIV-negative adults without recent acute infections or vaccinations. The TCR was taken from a man between 18 and 29 years old in good health. The chain couples TRBV6-1 to TRBJ2-1, with TRBD1 matching 7 bases. Source material: naive CD4+ T cells sorted from blood. The subset denotes: CD45RA+ positively selected. The CDR3 reads CASSQRQGTNEQFF. CDR3 nucleotides: TGTGCCAGCAGTCAGCGACAGGGTACGAATGAGCAGTTCTTC.